This T cell receptor beta chain appears in the sequencing data of a study of T-cell memory formation after mild COVID-19. With V trimmed by 5 bases and J by 2 bases, 8 bases remained unmatched. The germline V gene has CDR1 SGHVS and CDR2 FNYEAQ. The CDR3 extends over 16 amino acids. cDNA libraries for TCR alpha and TCR beta, carrying sample barcodes and UMIs, came from 5'RACE with constant-segment primers. TCRdb used MiXCR to reprocess the 5' RACE reads, holding one entry per CDR3 protein. Of some 69,000 distinct CDR3 sequences listed, roughly 17% are singletons. Sequencing used PBMCs or a T cell subset sorted from them (not recorded which). The source is an adult woman who had mild COVID-19 (a few samples of this study predate the infection). Cell type and time point are not known. The rearrangement uses TRBV7-6 and TRBJ2-3; 9 bases fit TRBD2. The CDR3 nucleotides read TGTGCCAGCAGCCAATCCGGGACTAGCTTCACAGATACGCAGTATTTT. Translating gives CASSQSGTSFTDTQYF.